This TCR beta chain is from a study of blood T cell repertoires in COVID-19 (dated by TCRdb to between 2020 and 2021). Broadly, across the study: Collaborator samples came from the United States, Italy and Spain and covered acute and convalescent phases of COVID-19. Subjects who had been exposed to COVID-19, were actively infected with it, or had recovered from it provided the deeply sampled blood TCRbeta repertoires that made up the dataset. The samples were drawn from the first 160 participants of the ongoing ImmuneRACE study and from 950 to 1,500 subjects provided by 6 global collaborators. Where available, HLA class I and class II types were taken from metadata supplied by the sample provider and were not determined by assay-based typing. The material from the prospective study consisted of cDNA or gDNA derived from T cells, B-cell-depleted T cells, or PBMCs. Sample metadata almost always included a de-identified subject ID, COVID-19 status, age in years and sex. The repertoires were made available in a free public database intended to serve as a resource for research on the immune response to SARS-CoV-2.

TCRbeta CDR3 regions were amplified from genomic DNA using the immunoSEQ Assay, a bias-controlled multiplex PCR. In the authors' own workflow: The number of nucleated cells in each sample was estimated by amplification of reference gene primers within the assay. Sequence reads were collapsed and filtered to measure the absolute abundance of every unique TCRbeta CDR3 rearrangement. For each sample, productive Simpson clonality was calculated as the square root of Simpson's diversity index across productive rearrangements. TCRdb retrieved this table from immuneACCESS and kept in-frame rearrangements only. Not all clones are present; in checked studies, unresolved V genes account for under half, and no reason is known for the remainder. V and J calls and clone size are as listed in that table; D and trimming were resolved from the DNA. A total of 61,000 or so clones appear in this sample, around 90% of them only once. The ten biggest clones cover around 18% of the sample.

For this clone: Its specific antigen is unknown. The limits of the CDR3 on the DNA are not certain, so only TCRdb's listed CDR3 is given.

Whole blood was collected in K2EDTA tubes by collaborating institutions according to the institutions' own protocols. For TCRbeta analysis, collaborators shipped samples in one of three forms: frozen whole blood, isolated PBMCs, or DNA extracted from either of those sample types. CDR1 and CDR2, looked up from the germline V gene (reference sequence), are LNHDA and SQIVND. The CDR3 holds 11 amino acids from the cysteine to the phenylalanine. The research as a whole found: The amount of clinical and demographic metadata varied by source and participant and was provided uncurated.

The TCR comes from a woman over 75 with active COVID-19. Here the chain combines TRBV19 and TRBJ2-3; the table assigns TRBD1, which was not confirmed against the DNA. Specimen: peripheral blood. CDR3 protein: CASTSGTSKYF.